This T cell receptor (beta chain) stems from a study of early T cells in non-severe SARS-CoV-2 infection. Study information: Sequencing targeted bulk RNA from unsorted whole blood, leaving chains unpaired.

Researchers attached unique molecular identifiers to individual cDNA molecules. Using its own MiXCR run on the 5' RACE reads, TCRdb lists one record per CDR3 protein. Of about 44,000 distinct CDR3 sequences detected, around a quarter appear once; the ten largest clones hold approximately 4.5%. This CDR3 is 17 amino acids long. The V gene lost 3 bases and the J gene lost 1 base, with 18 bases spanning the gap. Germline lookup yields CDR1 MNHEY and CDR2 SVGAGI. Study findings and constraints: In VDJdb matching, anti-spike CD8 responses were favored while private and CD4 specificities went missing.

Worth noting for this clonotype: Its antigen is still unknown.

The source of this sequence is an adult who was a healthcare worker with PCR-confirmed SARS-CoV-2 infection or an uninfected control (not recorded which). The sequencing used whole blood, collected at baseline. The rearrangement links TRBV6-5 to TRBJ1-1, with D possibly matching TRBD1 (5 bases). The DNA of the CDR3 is TGTGCCAGCAGTTATAATAGTAACAGAGGGACGAACACTGAAGCTTTCTTT. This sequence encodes CASSYNSNRGTNTEAFF.